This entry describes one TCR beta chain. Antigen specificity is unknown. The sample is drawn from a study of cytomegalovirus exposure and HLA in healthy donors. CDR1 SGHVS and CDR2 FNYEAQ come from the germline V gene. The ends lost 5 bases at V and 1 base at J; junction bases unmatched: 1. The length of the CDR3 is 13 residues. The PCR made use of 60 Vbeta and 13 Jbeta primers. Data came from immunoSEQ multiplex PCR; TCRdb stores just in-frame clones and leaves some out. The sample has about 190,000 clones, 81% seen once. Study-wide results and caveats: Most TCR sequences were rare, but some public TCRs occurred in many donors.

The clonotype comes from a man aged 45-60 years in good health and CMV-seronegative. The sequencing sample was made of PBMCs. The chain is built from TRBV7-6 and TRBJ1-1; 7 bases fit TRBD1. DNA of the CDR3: TGTGCCAGCAGCCGGACAGGGAACACTGAAGCTTTCTTT. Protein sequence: CASSRTGNTEAFF.